What follows is one TCR beta chain and its context. Antigen unknown. The record originates from a study of post-analysis software for immune sequencing data. TCR beta libraries were prepared from cDNA with unique molecular identifiers. Input of roughly 1 to 11 million T cells yielded about half a million cDNA molecules. In TCRdb, the PCR reads were re-called with MiXCR into one record per CDR3 protein. This table has around 400,000 distinct CDR3 sequences, less than 40% appearing once. Germline CDR1 and CDR2: SGHVS and FQNEAQ. The length of the CDR3 is 18 residues. Trimming pared 2 bases from V and 2 bases from J, leaving 19 bases between. Study-wide results and limits: Controls showed lower frequencies than patients for a handful of TRBV segments, and TRBV5-6, TRBV5-1 and TRBV20-1 were among these. Significantly lower normalized Chao1 diversity was seen in multiple sclerosis patients than in controls.

The gene calls are TRBV7-8 and TRBJ1-5, with D possibly being TRBD1 (5 bases). Specimen: blood. The clonotype comes from a girl aged 5-17 years with multiple sclerosis. CDR3 sequence reads: CASSLLKGFSSGNQPQHF. The CDR3 coding sequence is TGTGCCAGCAGCTTACTAAAGGGGTTTTCTTCTGGCAATCAGCCCCAGCATTTT.